This TCR beta chain comes out of a study of regulatory T cells in long-lasting Graves disease. Overall study context: Prior antithyroid drug treatment in newly diagnosed Graves' patients lasted under 3 months. Study-level results: Because few samples were included, accuracy may have been lower.

A few counts support this clonotype. Antigen unknown. Arm-PCR of CDR3 regions and iRepertoire HTBI primers were used to build TCR beta libraries. TCRdb used MiXCR to reprocess the multiplex PCR reads, holding one entry per CDR3 protein. Of 360,000 or so distinct CDR3 sequences in the sample, 10% to 15% were seen once. Time point defined: newly diagnosed GD, antithyroid drugs for less than 3 months. The TCR library was prepared using RNA isolated from PBMCs. V gave up 3 bases and J gave up 2 bases, with 16 bases separating them. Germline V gene data show CDR1 as MGHRA and CDR2 as YSYEKL. CDR3 size: 16 residues. This sample also belongs to another study, concerning T cells in Graves' hyperthyroidism and ophthalmopathy. Per that paper: Within blood appeared most thyroid clonotypes that had expanded above 0.001.

The J gene is TRBJ1-1, the V gene TRBV4-1; D may be TRBD1 (5 bases). The sample was peripheral blood mononuclear cells (PBMCs), taken at new diagnosis, from a patient treated with antithyroid drugs. The clonotype comes from a woman aged 18-35 years with Graves disease. For the CDR3, the DNA is TGCGCCAGCAGCCACGACCCGGGACTACCCAACACTGAAGCTTTCTTT. Its translation: CASSHDPGLPNTEAFF.